Presented here are 15 T cell receptor beta chains from one specimen sequenced in a study of regulatory T cells in long-lasting Graves disease. The authors built TCR beta libraries using iRepertoire HTBI primers and Arm-PCR of CDR3 regions. TCRdb reanalysed the multiplex PCR reads using MiXCR and keeps one entry per CDR3 protein. The data hold 400,000 to 500,000 distinct CDR3 sequences, with 22% observed a single time. Indicated time point: persistent/refractory GD, antithyroid drugs over 5 years with positive TRAb. Isolated PBMC RNA provided the starting material for the TCR library. The sample in question was peripheral blood mononuclear cells (PBMCs), obtained when the disease was refractory, from a patient treated with antithyroid drugs. The receptors stem from a female donor with Graves disease.

The rearrangement joins TRBV30 to TRBJ1-1; D may be TRBD1 (5 bases). Trimming removed 2 bases from V and 0 bases from J, with 13 bases in between. The CDR3 is made up of 15 amino acids. Germline lookup yields CDR1 GTSNPN and CDR2 SVGIG (reference sequence). CDR3 loop: CAWSTREYLNTEAFF. CDR3 in DNA: TGTGCCTGGAGTACCAGGGAATATTTGAACACTGAAGCTTTCTTT.

This chain connects TRBV19 to TRBJ2-3; no firm D call. The V end was cut by 9 bases, the J end by 0 bases, with 10 bases between. This CDR3 comprises 13 residues. Looked up from germline, CDR1 is LNHDA and CDR2 is SQIVND (reference sequence). The DNA for the CDR3 is TGTGCCAGCAAACTCCCGAGCACAGATACGCAGTATTTT. It specifies CASKLPSTDTQYF.

This chain joins TRBV7-2 and TRBJ2-1, with D perhaps TRBD1 (7 bases). The germline V and J ends were trimmed by 5 bases and 0 bases, with 11 bases remaining between them. CDR1 is SGHTA and CDR2 is FQGNSA in the germline V gene. The CDR3 totals 15 residues. This CDR3 reads CASSAGQSSYNEQFF. CDR3 bases: TGTGCCAGCAGCGCGGGACAGAGCTCCTACAATGAGCAGTTCTTC. The full variable domain, rest sourced from reference TRBV7-2 and TRBJ2-1, is GAGVSQSPSNKVTEKGKDVELRCDPISGHTALYWYRQSLGQGLEFLIYFQGNSAPDKSGLPSDRFSAERTGGSVSTLTIQRTQQEDSAVYLCASSAGQSSYNEQFFGPGTRLTVL.

The chain joins TRBV29-1 to TRBJ2-7; 7 nucleotides agree with TRBD1. In germline, CDR1 is SQVTM, CDR2 ANQGSEA. V dropped 4 bases and J dropped 12; count of bases not matched to a gene: 9. The CDR3 covers 11 residues. This CDR3 is CSVGSLDRRYF. The DNA of the CDR3 is TGCAGCGTTGGGTCGTTGGACAGGCGGTACTTC.

The table lists this clonotype with a few counts. V usage is TRBV2 and J usage is TRBJ1-6; the D gene is possibly TRBD1 (6 bases). The V gene lost 6 bases and the J gene lost 11 bases, with 20 bases spanning the gap. Germline lookup yields CDR1 SNHLY and CDR2 FYNNEI. This CDR3 has 15 residues. The CDR3 protein is CASRIGQTLRAPLHF. The CDR3 DNA sequence: TGTGCCAGCAGGATAGGACAGACCCTTCGGGCACCCCTCCACTTT.

This clonotype was counted ten times or more. The chain combines TRBV6-1 with TRBJ1-1; 7 nucleotides align to TRBD1. CDR1 and CDR2 from the germline V gene are MNHNS and SASEGT. The V gene end was trimmed by 5 bases and the J gene end by 1 base; junction bases not matched to a gene: 4. The CDR3 covers 14 residues. CDR3 DNA sequence: TGTGCCAGCAGTCCCAGGGGGGAGAACACTGAAGCTTTCTTT. It is translated as CASSPRGENTEAFF.

The V and J genes are TRBV20-1 and TRBJ2-2; D uncertain. This CDR3 is 13 amino acids long. V gave up 6 bases and J gave up 5 bases, with 13 bases separating them. Germline loops: CDR1 DFQATT, CDR2 SNEGSKA (reference sequence). The CDR3 is CSAWSPGTGELFF. DNA for the CDR3: TGCAGTGCCTGGTCCCCCGGGACCGGGGAGCTGTTTTTT.

This clonotype showed up just a few times. CDR3 sequence: CASTSFRQGPPWDTEAFF. CDR3 bases: TGTGCCAGCACCTCTTTCAGACAGGGCCCCCCCTGGGACACTGAAGCTTTCTTT. The chain combines TRBV19 with TRBJ1-1, with 7 bases fitting TRBD1. The CDR3 has 18 amino acids. Germline CDR1 and CDR2: LNHDA and SQIVND (reference sequence). V shed 9 bases and J 3 bases; nucleotides not matched to a gene: 22.

The chain joins TRBV7-2 to TRBJ2-5; 7 bases fit TRBD1. V shed 3 bases, J shed 4 bases, and the junction held 8 bases outside the gene matches. Germline assignment: CDR1 SGHTA and CDR2 FQGNSA. CDR3 length: 15 residues. CDR3 nucleotides: TGTGCCAGCAGCTTGAGAGGGGGCTTGGGAGAGACCCAGTACTTC. Translating it yields CASSLRGGLGETQYF.

This clonotype has just one count. The rearrangement links TRBV5-1 to TRBJ1-4; D is ambiguous. Trimming took off 0 bases at V and 1 base at J, with 13 bases between the two ends. CDR1 and CDR2 from the germline V gene are SGHRS and YFSETQ. CDR3 length: 17 residues. CDR3 residues: CASSLGPHHGTNEKLFF. Written as DNA, the CDR3 is TGCGCCAGCAGCTTGGGCCCCCACCATGGAACTAATGAAAAACTGTTTTTT.

The chain couples TRBV5-1 to TRBJ2-4; 8 positions match TRBD1. Germline V gene data show CDR1 as SGHRS and CDR2 as YFSETQ. The trim removed 3 bases at V and 6 bases at J, leaving 8 bases unmatched. The CDR3 sequence is 15 residues long. In nucleotides, the CDR3 is TGCGCCAGCAGCTCACAGGGGGTCTCGGGAAACATTCAGTACTTC. It yields the protein CASSSQGVSGNIQYF.

V gene TRBV20-1 combines with J gene TRBJ1-2; D is perhaps TRBD1 (5 bases). Trimming removed 5 bases at V and 8 bases at J, with 18 bases between. Germline V gene data show CDR1 as DFQATT and CDR2 as SNEGSKA (reference sequence). CDR3 length: 13 residues. The CDR3 is CSASAPGEEGYTF. As DNA, the CDR3 is TGCAGTGCTTCGGCCCCGGGGGAGGAGGGCTACACCTTC.

This clonotype was seen once. V gene TRBV18 combines with J gene TRBJ2-5, with no clear D. From germline, CDR1 is KGHSH and CDR2 LQKENI. The germline V and J ends were trimmed by 0 bases and 7 bases, with 18 bases remaining between them. The CDR3 is 16 residues long. In DNA, the CDR3 is TGTGCCAGCTCACCACCTGGGCAGAATTCCCGGGCGACCCAGTACTTC. This encodes CASSPPGQNSRATQYF.

The chain recombines TRBV10-3 with TRBJ2-3; D might be TRBD2 (6 bases). This CDR3 has 14 residues. The V end lost 7 bases, the J end lost 0 bases, and 11 bases lay between the germline ends. CDR1 ENHRY and CDR2 SYGVKD come from the germline V gene. The CDR3 region has the DNA TGTGCCATCACCTGGGACTCTAGCACAGATACGCAGTATTTT. It yields the protein CAITWDSSTDTQYF.

The gene calls are TRBV19 and TRBJ2-7, with D unclear. From germline, CDR1 is LNHDA and CDR2 SQIVND (reference sequence). The CDR3 loop spans 13 amino acids. Trimming cost V 2 bases and J 6 bases, with 11 bases left between them. CDR3 nucleotide sequence: TGTGCCAGTAGTATAAATCCGGCCAGCGAGCAGTACTTC. As protein: CASSINPASEQYF. Combining the CDR3 with reference TRBV19 and TRBJ2-7 gives the whole variable domain DGGITQSPKYLFRKEGQNVTLSCEQNLNHDAMYWYRQDPGQGLRLIYYSQIVNDFQKGDIAEGYSVSREKKESFPLTVTSAQKNPTAFYLCASSINPASEQYFGPGTRLTVT.